This T cell receptor (beta chain) was retrieved from a study of control samples from healthy donors and cancer patients. The J segment lost 4 bases and the V segment lost 5 bases, leaving 8 bases of the junction unmatched. Germline V CDR1 and CDR2: SGHTA, FQGTGA. The CDR3 length is 15 residues. The data were produced by immunoSEQ multiplex PCR, yet TCRdb's version contains in-frame clones alone and is incomplete. The sample lists about 69,000 clones, more than 75% occurring once. The receptor comes from a woman in her forties or fifties with lung cancer. Input material: PBMCs. The V and J genes are TRBV7-3 and TRBJ2-1; 7 bases are a match to TRBD2. In DNA form, the CDR3 reads TGTGCCAGCAGCCCCTCCGGGACTACATACAATGAGCAGTTCTTC. Translation: CASSPSGTTYNEQFF.